This T cell receptor (beta chain) was sequenced during a study of regulatory T cells in long-lasting Graves disease. Study-wide context: In persistent Graves' disease, antithyroid drugs had been taken for over 5 years and TSH receptor antibodies stayed positive.

The CDR3 totals 15 residues. Germline values: CDR1 SGHAT, CDR2 FQNNGV. The time point is: persistent/refractory GD, antithyroid drugs over 5 years with positive TRAb. Following extraction of RNA from PBMCs, that RNA was used to make the TCR library. Study-wide results and limits: Persistent patients shared thousands of public clonotypes among themselves. Newly diagnosed patients shared fewer, at roughly 1,000. There was favoring of TRBV28, TRBJ1-2 and TRBJ2-5 in persistent disease.

This clonotype has a single count. Antigen specificity is unknown. A junction end diverges from the germline sequence, so it may reflect a read error. For TCR beta, libraries came from iRepertoire HTBI primers and Arm-PCR of CDR3 regions. TCRdb reprocessed the multiplex PCR reads via MiXCR and lists one record per CDR3 protein. The sample has 420,000 or so distinct CDR3 sequences; roughly a quarter are singletons. The material was peripheral blood mononuclear cells (PBMCs), obtained when the disease was refractory, from a patient treated with antithyroid drugs. This receptor was identified in a female donor with Graves disease. The V and J genes are TRBV11-2 and TRBJ2-7, with 10 bases lining up with TRBD2. The CDR3 spells CASSLTSGNPYEQHF. The CDR3 DNA reads as TGTGCCAGCAGCTTAACTAGCGGGAACCCCTACGAGCAGCACTTC.